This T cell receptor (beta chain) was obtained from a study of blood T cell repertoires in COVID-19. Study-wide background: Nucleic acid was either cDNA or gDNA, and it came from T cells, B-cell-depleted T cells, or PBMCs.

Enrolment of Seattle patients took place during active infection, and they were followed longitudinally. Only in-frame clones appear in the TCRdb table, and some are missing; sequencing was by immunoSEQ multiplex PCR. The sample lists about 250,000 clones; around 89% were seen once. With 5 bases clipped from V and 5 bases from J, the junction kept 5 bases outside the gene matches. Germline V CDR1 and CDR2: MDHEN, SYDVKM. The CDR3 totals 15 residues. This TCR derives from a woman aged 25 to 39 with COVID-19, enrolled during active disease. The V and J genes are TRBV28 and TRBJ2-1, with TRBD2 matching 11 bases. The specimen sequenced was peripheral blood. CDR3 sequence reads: CASSPTSGGDNEQFF. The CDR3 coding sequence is TGTGCCAGCAGTCCCACTAGCGGGGGTGACAATGAGCAGTTCTTC.